This T cell receptor beta chain is drawn from a study of early T cells in non-severe SARS-CoV-2 infection. Study background: Sequencing used unsorted whole-blood bulk RNA, so chains lack pairing. Study-wide findings and caveats: Private and CD4 specificities were missed by VDJdb matching, which favored anti-spike CD8 responses.

This clonotype was counted only a few times. The antigen is unknown. The length of the CDR3 is 12 residues. Trimming removed 7 bases at V and 8 bases at J, with 13 bases between. Individual cDNA molecules were tagged with unique molecular identifiers. TCRdb redid the calling of the 5' RACE reads with MiXCR, one entry per CDR3 protein. The data contain approximately 120,000 distinct CDR3 sequences, under 15% of them singletons. The gene calls are TRBV12-3 or TRBV12-4 and TRBJ2-3; perhaps D is TRBD1 or TRBD2 (5 bases each). This clonotype was sampled from an adult who was a healthcare worker with PCR-confirmed SARS-CoV-2 infection or an uninfected control (not recorded which). Sample: whole blood. The CDR3 region is CASKTDGGTQYF. The CDR3 nucleotides are TGTGCCAGCAAAACGGATGGGGGTACGCAGTATTTT.